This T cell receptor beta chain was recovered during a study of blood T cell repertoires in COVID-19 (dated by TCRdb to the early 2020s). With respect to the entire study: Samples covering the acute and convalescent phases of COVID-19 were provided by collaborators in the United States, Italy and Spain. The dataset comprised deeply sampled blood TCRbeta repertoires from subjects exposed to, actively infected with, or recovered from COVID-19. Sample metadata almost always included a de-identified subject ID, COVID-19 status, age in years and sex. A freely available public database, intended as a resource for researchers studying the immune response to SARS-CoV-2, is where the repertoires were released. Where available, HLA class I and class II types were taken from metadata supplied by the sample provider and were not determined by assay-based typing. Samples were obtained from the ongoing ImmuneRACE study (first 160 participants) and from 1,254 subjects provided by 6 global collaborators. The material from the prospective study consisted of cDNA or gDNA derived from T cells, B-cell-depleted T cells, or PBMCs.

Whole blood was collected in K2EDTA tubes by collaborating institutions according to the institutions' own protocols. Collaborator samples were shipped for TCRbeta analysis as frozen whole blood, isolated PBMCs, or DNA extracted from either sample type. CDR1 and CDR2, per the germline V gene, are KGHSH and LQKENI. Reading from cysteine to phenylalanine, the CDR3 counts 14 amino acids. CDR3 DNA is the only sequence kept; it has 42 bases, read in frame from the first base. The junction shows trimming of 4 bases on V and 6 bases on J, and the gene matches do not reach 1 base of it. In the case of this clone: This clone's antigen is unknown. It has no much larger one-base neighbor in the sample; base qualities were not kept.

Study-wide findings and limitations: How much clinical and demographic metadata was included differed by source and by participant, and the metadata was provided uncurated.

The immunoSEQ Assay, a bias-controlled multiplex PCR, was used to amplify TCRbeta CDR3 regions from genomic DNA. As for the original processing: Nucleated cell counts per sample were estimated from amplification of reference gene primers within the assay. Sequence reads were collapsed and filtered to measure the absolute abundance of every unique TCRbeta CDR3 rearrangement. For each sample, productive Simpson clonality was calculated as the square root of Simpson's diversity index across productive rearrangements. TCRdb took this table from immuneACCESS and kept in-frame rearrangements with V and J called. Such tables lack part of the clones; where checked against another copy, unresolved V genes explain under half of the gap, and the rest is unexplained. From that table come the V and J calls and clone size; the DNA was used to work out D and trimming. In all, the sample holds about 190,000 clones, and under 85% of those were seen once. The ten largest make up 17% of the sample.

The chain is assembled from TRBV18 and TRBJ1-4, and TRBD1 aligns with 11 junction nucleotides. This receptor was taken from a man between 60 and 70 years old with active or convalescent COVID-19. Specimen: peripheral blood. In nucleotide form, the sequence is TGTGCCAGCTCACTGGGACAGGGGGATGAAAAACTGTTTTTT. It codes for CASSLGQGDEKLFF.